This T cell receptor beta chain is from a study of blood T cell repertoires in COVID-19. Turning to the study itself: Samples representing acute and convalescent COVID-19 were sourced from the United States, Italy and Spain. From T cells, B-cell-depleted T cells, or PBMCs came the material, which was cDNA or gDNA.

About this clone: The sample carries other DNA sequences with the same CDR3.

Original processing methods: The assay estimated nucleated cells by amplifying reference gene primers. Some clones are missing from TCRdb's copy, which holds only in-frame ones; the method was immunoSEQ multiplex PCR. V and J calls plus clone size are reproduced from that table; the DNA served to infer D and trimming. This sample has 200,000 to 300,000 clones; approximately 78% occur once, and the top ten carry 12%. The V gene's germline CDR1 is MNHEY and CDR2 SVGAGI. The CDR3 loop spans 13 amino acids. Deletions cut 2 bases from V and 2 bases from J, with 4 bases between. The rearrangement joins TRBV6-5 to TRBJ1-5, with unresolved D. The TCR was taken from a woman aged 55 to 70 with active or convalescent COVID-19. Input material: peripheral blood. The CDR3 sequence: CASSYTGNQPQHF. DNA for the CDR3: TGTGCCAGCAGTTACACTGGCAATCAGCCCCAGCATTTT.